The 9 T cell receptor beta chains below were found in one sample sequenced in a study of T cell clonotyping in hematopoietic cell transplantation. Sequencing was performed with immunoSEQ multiplex PCR; in TCRdb, only in-frame clones are kept and a portion is missing. This sample yields some 11,000 clones, of which about 89% are seen a single time; around 38% belongs to the top ten. Sequenced here: PBMCs, sampled 180 days after allogeneic stem cell transplant. These receptors were taken from a male patient between 60 and 69 years old who had an allogeneic stem cell transplant from an unrelated donor, so the T cells may come from the graft donor. Some clones in this sample may be carry-over from other donors' samples.

This clone was detected only once. The CDR3 sequence: CASSVGQSYNSPLHF. The CDR3 nucleotides read TGTGCCAGCAGCGTCGGACAGTCCTATAATTCACCCCTCCACTTT. The chain couples TRBV9 to TRBJ1-6; possible D gene TRBD1, 6 bases. Germline CDR1 is SGDLS and CDR2 is YYNGEE. Trimming shortened V by 2 bases and J by 1 base, and 7 bases separated the two germline ends. The CDR3 is 15 amino acids. The variable domain in full, with the rest retrieved from reference TRBV9 and TRBJ1-6, is DSGVTQTPKHLITATGQRVTLRCSPRSGDLSVYWYQQSLDQGLQFLIQYYNGEERAKGNILERFSAQQFPDLHSELNLSSLELGDSALYFCASSVGQSYNSPLHFGNGTRLTVT.

The chain joins TRBV5-1 to TRBJ2-3, with D unclear. Germline V gives CDR1 SGHRS, CDR2 YFSETQ. This CDR3 comprises 13 residues. Trimming removed 3 bases from V and 4 bases from J, with 9 bases in between. Here the CDR3 reads CASSSSLPDTQYF. DNA of the CDR3: TGCGCCAGCAGCTCCAGCCTTCCAGATACGCAGTATTTT. The full variable domain, in which reference TRBV5-1 and TRBJ2-3 provide the parts outside the CDR3, is KAGVTQTPRYLIKTRGQQVTLSCSPISGHRSVSWYQQTPGQGLQFLFEYFSETQRNKGNFPGRFSGRQFSNSRSEMNVSTLELGDSALYLCASSSSLPDTQYFGPGTRLTVL.

This clone has only one observation. V gene TRBV5-1 combines with J gene TRBJ1-2, with D possibly TRBD1 on 5 matching bases. Per the germline V gene, CDR1 is SGHRS and CDR2 is YFSETQ. The CDR3 covers 15 residues. The V end was cut by 0 bases, the J end by 10 bases, with 19 bases between. The CDR3 DNA is TGCGCCAGCAGCTTGGCTCCGGGACCAGGACAAGACTACACCTTC. It yields the protein CASSLAPGPGQDYTF.

The V and J genes are TRBV2 and TRBJ2-4; D may be TRBD2 (6 bases). Germline V gene sequence: CDR1 SNHLY, CDR2 FYNNEI. The CDR3 has 14 amino acids. V gave up 6 bases and J gave up 6 bases, with 15 bases separating them. For the CDR3, the DNA is TGTGCCAGCAGGGTATCCGAGACTAGAAACATTCAGTACTTC. Its protein product is CASRVSETRNIQYF.

This clone was counted once. V gene TRBV6-6 combines with J gene TRBJ1-5, with TRBD1 identical over 7 bases. CDR1 MNHNY and CDR2 SVGAGI come from the germline V gene (reference sequence). There are 15 residues in the CDR3. After removal of 7 bases from V and 2 bases from J, the junction contained 8 bases not matched to a gene. The CDR3, as DNA: TGTGCCAGCAACCTACAGGGGTGGGGCAATCAGCCCCAGCATTTT. Translation: CASNLQGWGNQPQHF.

The chain carries TRBV5-1 and TRBJ1-2, with 8 bases fitting TRBD1. J gave up 7 bases and V 6 bases, and 14 bases lay outside the gene matches. Germline values: CDR1 SGHRS, CDR2 YFSETQ. This CDR3 spans 15 amino acids. The CDR3 DNA sequence: TGCGCCAGCACTCCCGGACAGGGTATTATAGGTGGCTACACCTTC. This gives the protein CASTPGQGIIGGYTF.

The chain joins TRBV9 to TRBJ1-6, with D tentatively TRBD1 (5 bases). The V end lost 0 bases, the J end lost 6 bases, and 13 bases lay between the germline ends. Per germline, CDR1 SGDLS and CDR2 YYNGEE. The CDR3 spans 16 residues. The CDR3 sequence: CASSVGSGTFNSPLHF. The DNA of the CDR3 is TGTGCCAGCAGCGTAGGGTCAGGGACCTTTAATTCACCCCTCCACTTT.

The rearrangement joins TRBV6-1 to TRBJ1-2, with TRBD1 as a possible D gene (6 bases). Germline V gene data show CDR1 as MNHNS and CDR2 as SASEGT. The CDR3 sequence is 14 residues long. Trimming shortened V by 3 bases and J by 0 bases, and 8 bases separated the two germline ends. CDR3 in amino acids: CASSEGATNYGYTF. The CDR3 DNA reads TGTGCCAGCAGTGAGGGGGCAACTAACTATGGCTACACCTTC.

This sequence joins TRBV6-5 and TRBJ1-1; 7 nucleotides agree with TRBD1. Trimming took 4 bases from V and 11 from J; bases not matched to a gene: 7. Germline lookup yields CDR1 MNHEY and CDR2 SVGAGI. The CDR3 consists of 12 residues. CDR3 sequence reads: CASSLAGGEAFF. Written as DNA, the CDR3 is TGTGCCAGCAGTTTAGCAGGGGGAGAGGCTTTCTTT.